This TCR beta chain originates from a study of lymphopenia after photon versus proton radiotherapy. Study observations and caveats: After lymphocyte nadir, photon-treated repertoires showed oligoclonal expansion, especially CD8+ Temra. Survival link was tested only in deceased patients; proton benefit remains a possibility. Post-nadir TCR diversity decline inversely tracked overall survival among those who died.

This clone was seen just once. Its antigen is unidentified. Germline V gene lookup returns CDR1 MGHRA and CDR2 YSYEKL. This CDR3 spans 15 amino acids. Trimming shortened V by 1 base and J by 3 bases, and 10 bases separated the two germline ends. Profiling relied on immunoSEQ multiplex PCR, and the TCRdb table lists in-frame clones only, not all of them. The sample records approximately 160,000 clones, less than 90% being singletons. The rearrangement joins TRBV4-1 to TRBJ1-3, with D unclear. This clonotype was obtained from a man aged 50 to 59 with gastric cancer. The sequencing here drew on peripheral blood, taken from a patient treated with photon-based radiotherapy. CDR3 amino acids: CASSQGTLDGNTIYF. The CDR3 region has the DNA TGCGCCAGCAGCCAAGGGACGTTGGATGGAAACACCATATATTTT.